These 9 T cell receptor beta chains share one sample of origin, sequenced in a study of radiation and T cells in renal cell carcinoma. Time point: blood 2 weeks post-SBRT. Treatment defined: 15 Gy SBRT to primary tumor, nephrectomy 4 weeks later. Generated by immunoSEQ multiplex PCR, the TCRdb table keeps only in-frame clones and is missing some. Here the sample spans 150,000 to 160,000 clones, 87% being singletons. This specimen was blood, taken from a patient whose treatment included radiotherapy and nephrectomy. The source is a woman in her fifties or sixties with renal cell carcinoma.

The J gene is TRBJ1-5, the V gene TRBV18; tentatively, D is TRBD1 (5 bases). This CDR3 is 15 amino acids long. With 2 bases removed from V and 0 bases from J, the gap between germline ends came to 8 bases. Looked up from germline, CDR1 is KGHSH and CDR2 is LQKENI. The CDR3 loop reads CASSPTGHSNQPQHF. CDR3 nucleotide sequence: TGTGCCAGCTCACCAACGGGGCATAGCAATCAGCCCCAGCATTTT. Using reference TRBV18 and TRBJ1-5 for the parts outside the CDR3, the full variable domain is NAGVMQNPRHLVRRRGQEARLRCSPMKGHSHVYWYRQLPEEGLKFMVYLQKENIIDESGMPKERFSAEFPKEGPSILRIQQVVRGDSAAYFCASSPTGHSNQPQHFGDGTRLSIL.

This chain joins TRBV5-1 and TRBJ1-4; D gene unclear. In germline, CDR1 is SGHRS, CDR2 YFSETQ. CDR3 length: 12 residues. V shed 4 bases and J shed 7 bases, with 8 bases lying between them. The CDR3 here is CASSQSGEKLFF. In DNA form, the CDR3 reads TGCGCCAGCAGCCAGAGCGGTGAAAAACTGTTTTTT.

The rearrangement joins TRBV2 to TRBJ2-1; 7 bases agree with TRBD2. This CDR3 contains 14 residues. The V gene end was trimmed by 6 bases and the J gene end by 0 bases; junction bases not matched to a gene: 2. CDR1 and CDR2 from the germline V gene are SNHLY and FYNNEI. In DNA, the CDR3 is TGTGCCAGCAGAGCGGGGTACTCCTACAATGAGCAGTTCTTC. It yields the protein CASRAGYSYNEQFF.

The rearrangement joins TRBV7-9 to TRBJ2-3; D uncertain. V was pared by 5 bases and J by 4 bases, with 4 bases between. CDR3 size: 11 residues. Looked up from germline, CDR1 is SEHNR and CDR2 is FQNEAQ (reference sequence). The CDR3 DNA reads TGTGCCAGCAGCGGCGCAGATACGCAGTATTTT. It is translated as CASSGADTQYF.

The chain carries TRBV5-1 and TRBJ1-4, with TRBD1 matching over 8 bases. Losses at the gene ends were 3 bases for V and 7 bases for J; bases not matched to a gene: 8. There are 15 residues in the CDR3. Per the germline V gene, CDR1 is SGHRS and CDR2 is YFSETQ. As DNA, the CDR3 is TGCGCCAGCAGCTCTTTACAGGGGGAGGGTGAAAAACTGTTTTTT. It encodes CASSSLQGEGEKLFF.

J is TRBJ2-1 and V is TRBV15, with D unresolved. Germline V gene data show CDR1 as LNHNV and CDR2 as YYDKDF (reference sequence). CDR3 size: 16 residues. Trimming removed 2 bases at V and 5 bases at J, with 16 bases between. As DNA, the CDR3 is TGTGCCACCAGCAGAACGCTCGCGAGTTACAACAATGAGCAGTTCTTC. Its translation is CATSRTLASYNNEQFF.

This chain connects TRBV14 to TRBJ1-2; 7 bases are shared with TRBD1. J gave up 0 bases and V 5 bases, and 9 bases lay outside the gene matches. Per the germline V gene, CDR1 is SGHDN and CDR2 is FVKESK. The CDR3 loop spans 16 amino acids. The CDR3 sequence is CASSRGYRGANYGYTF. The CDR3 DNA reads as TGTGCCAGCAGCAGAGGATACAGGGGAGCTAACTATGGCTACACCTTC.

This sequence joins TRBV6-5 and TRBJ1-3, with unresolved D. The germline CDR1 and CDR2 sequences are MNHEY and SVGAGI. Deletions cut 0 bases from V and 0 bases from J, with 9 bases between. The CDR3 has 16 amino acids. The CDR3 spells CASSYSSTSSGNTIYF. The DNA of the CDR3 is TGTGCCAGCAGTTACTCCTCTACGAGCTCTGGAAACACCATATATTTT.

The CDR3 loop is CASSPRVLFSYEQYF. CDR3 nucleotide sequence: TGTGCCAGCAGTCCCAGGGTCCTCTTTTCCTACGAGCAGTACTTC. The chain uses TRBV6-1 and TRBJ2-7; possibly TRBD1 for D (5 bases). Germline V gives CDR1 MNHNS, CDR2 SASEGT. Trimming stripped 5 bases from V and 1 base from J, with 15 bases between. The CDR3 is 15 amino acids.